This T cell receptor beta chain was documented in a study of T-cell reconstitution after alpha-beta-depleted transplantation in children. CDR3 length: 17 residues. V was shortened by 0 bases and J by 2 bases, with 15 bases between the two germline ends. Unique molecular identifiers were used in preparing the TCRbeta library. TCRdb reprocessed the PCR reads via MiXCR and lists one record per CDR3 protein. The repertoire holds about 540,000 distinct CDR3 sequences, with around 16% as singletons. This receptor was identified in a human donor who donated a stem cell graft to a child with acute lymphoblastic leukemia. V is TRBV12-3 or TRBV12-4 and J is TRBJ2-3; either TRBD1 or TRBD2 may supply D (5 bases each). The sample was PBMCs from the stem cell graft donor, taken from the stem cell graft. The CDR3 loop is CASSLAPGRKDTDTQYF. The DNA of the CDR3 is TGTGCCAGCAGTTTAGCGCCGGGGCGGAAAGACACAGATACGCAGTATTTT.